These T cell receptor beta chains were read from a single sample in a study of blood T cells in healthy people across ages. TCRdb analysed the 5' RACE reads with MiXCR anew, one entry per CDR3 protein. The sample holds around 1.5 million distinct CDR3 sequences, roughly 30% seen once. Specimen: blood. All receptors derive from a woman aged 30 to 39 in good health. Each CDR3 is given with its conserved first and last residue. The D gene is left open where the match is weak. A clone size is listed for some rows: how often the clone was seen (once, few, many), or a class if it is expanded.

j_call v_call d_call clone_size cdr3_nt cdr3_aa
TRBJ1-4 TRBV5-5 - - TGTGCCAGCAGCTCCCTGGCAGGACCTAATGAAAAACTGTTTTTT CASSSLAGPNEKLFF
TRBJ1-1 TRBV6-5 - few TGTGCCAGCAGTTATGCTGAGAACACTGAAGCTTTCTTT CASSYAENTEAFF
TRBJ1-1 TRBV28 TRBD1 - TGTGCCAGCAGTTTGGTGACAGGGGGTTTAAACACTGAAGCTTTCTTT CASSLVTGGLNTEAFF
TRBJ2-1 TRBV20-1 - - TGCAGTGCTAGAGAACCGGGACCGGGGGAGACCCAGTTCTTC CSAREPGPGETQFF
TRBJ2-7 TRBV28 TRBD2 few TGTGCCAGTCGGGAGGGGTTCTACGAGCAGTACTTC CASREGFYEQYF
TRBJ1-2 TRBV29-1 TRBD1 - TGCGGCGCCTCTGGGACAGGGCCCGATGGCTACACCTTC CGASGTGPDGYTF
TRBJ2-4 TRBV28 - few TGTGCCAGCAGTTTATCGGGAGCGAAGGGCATTCAGTACTTC CASSLSGAKGIQYF
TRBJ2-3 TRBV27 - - TGTGCCAGCAGTTTAAGGCGGGGCAACTCAGATACGCAGTATTTT CASSLRRGNSDTQYF
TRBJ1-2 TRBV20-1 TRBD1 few TGCAGTGCTAGTTTCAGACAGGGGGCCTTTGGCTACACCTTC CSASFRQGAFGYTF
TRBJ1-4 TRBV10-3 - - TGTGCCATCAGTGAGTCCAAGACAGCGGGGAAACTGTTTTTT CAISESKTAGKLFF
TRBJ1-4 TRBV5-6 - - TGTGCCAGCAGCCCGAGGTTCGGGGATGAAAAACTGTTTTTT CASSPRFGDEKLFF
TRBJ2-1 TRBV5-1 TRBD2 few TGCGCCAGCAGCTTGGGTAGCGGGAGTAAGGATGAGCAGTTCTTC CASSLGSGSKDEQFF
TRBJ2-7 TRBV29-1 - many TGCAGCGTTGATCAGGACGGTACCTACGAGCAGTACTTC CSVDQDGTYEQYF
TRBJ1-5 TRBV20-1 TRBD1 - TGCAGTGTTCAGGAGGGACAGAGTAGCAATCAGCCCCAGCATTTT CSVQEGQSSNQPQHF
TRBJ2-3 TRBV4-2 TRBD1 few TGTGCCAACAGCCTCCCCCCCTTCCGGACAGGGGGAGTAGTAACAGATACGCAGTATTTT CANSLPPFRTGGVVTDTQYF
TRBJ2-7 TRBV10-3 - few TGTGCCACCCTGAGGGGGAGCTCCTACGAGCAGTACTTC CATLRGSSYEQYF
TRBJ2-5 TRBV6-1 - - TGTGCCAGCACTTTCACCGGGTCACAAGAGACCCAGTACTTC CASTFTGSQETQYF